This TCR beta chain was documented in a study of T cells in Graves' hyperthyroidism and ophthalmopathy. Amplification of TCR beta CDR3 regions was performed using RNA transcripts as template. TCR CDR3 underwent first-round RT-PCR with the HTBI primer set. One entry per CDR3 protein results from TCRdb running MiXCR on the multiplex PCR reads. The table lists 620,000 or so distinct CDR3 sequences, more than 12% of them singletons. Every diagnosis used clinical symptoms, serum thyroxine and TRAb, thyroid ultrasound and orbital computed tomography. This clonotype has more than one count but fewer than ten. In germline, CDR1 is MDHEN, CDR2 SYDVKM. This CDR3 is built from 14 residues. Trimming pared 3 bases from V and 5 bases from J, leaving 14 bases between.

This clonotype was sampled from a woman aged 45-65 years with Graves' ophthalmopathy. V and J are TRBV28 and TRBJ2-7; unclear D gene. Material: blood. CDR3 sequence reads: CASSFWASRHEQYF. In nucleotides, the CDR3 is TGTGCCAGCAGTTTTTGGGCTAGTCGCCACGAGCAGTACTTC.